This is a list of T cell receptor beta chains from one sample in a study of T-cell memory formation after mild COVID-19. TCRdb analysed the 5' RACE reads with MiXCR anew, one entry per CDR3 protein. The sample yields fewer than 600,000 distinct CDR3 sequences, less than 25% seen once. The sequencing input was PBMCs or a T cell subset sorted from them (not recorded which). These receptors all come from an adult woman who had mild COVID-19 (a few samples of this study predate the infection). Cell type and time point are not known. CDR3s include the opening cysteine and the closing phenylalanine or tryptophan. D genes are given only for firm matches. Size values are once, few and many counts, or a class for expanded clones, and some rows have none.

few	TRBJ2-1	TRBV9	TRBD2	CASSGWSGGLNNEQFF	TGTGCCAGCAGCGGATGGAGCGGGGGGCTCAACAATGAGCAGTTCTTC
few	TRBJ1-2	TRBV7-8	-	CASSFRRWRADYGYTF	TGTGCCAGCAGCTTCAGACGTTGGCGGGCTGACTATGGCTACACCTTC
few	TRBJ2-1	TRBV24-1	-	CATSDPPDVGNEQFF	TGTGCCACCAGTGACCCCCCCGATGTGGGGAATGAGCAGTTCTTC
few	TRBJ2-1	TRBV3-1	-	CASGGATQFF	TGTGCCAGCGGGGGGGCTACTCAGTTCTTC
-	TRBJ2-5	TRBV12-3/TRBV12-4	TRBD1	CASSFGDRGLATQYF	TGTGCCAGCAGTTTTGGGGACAGGGGGCTGGCGACCCAGTACTTC
-	TRBJ1-1	TRBV6-5	-	CASSYSSGRRNTEAFF	TGTGCCAGCAGTTACTCGTCCGGGCGTCGGAACACTGAAGCTTTCTTT
few	TRBJ2-3	TRBV20-1	TRBD1	CSAGLTGGTDTQYF	TGCAGTGCTGGACTGACAGGGGGCACAGATACGCAGTATTTT
-	TRBJ1-5	TRBV19	TRBD1	CASRHRGPNQPQHF	TGTGCCAGTAGACACAGGGGCCCCAATCAGCCCCAGCATTTT
few	TRBJ2-7	TRBV5-4	-	CASSPQGAGGVSYEQYF	TGTGCCAGCAGCCCTCAGGGGGCGGGAGGGGTCTCCTACGAGCAGTACTTC
-	TRBJ2-5	TRBV13	-	CASSARGTEQETQYF	TGTGCCAGCAGCGCCCGGGGGACAGAACAAGAGACCCAGTACTTC
-	TRBJ2-4	TRBV12-3/TRBV12-4	-	CASREGGVAKNIQYF	TGTGCCAGCAGAGAAGGGGGAGTAGCCAAAAACATTCAGTACTTC
-	TRBJ1-1	TRBV12-3/TRBV12-4	TRBD1	CASSFGTGANTEAFF	TGTGCCAGCAGTTTTGGGACAGGAGCGAACACTGAAGCTTTCTTT
few	TRBJ2-1	TRBV4-2	TRBD2	CASSPASGSTYNEQFF	TGTGCCAGCAGCCCCGCTAGCGGGAGTACTTACAATGAGCAGTTCTTC
-	TRBJ2-7	TRBV27	TRBD1	CASSSLGTGYYEQYF	TGTGCCAGCAGTTCTTTGGGGACAGGATACTACGAGCAGTACTTC
-	TRBJ1-1	TRBV7-2	-	CASSLLQGKEAFF	TGTGCCAGCAGCTTACTGCAGGGGAAAGAAGCTTTCTTT
few	TRBJ2-6	TRBV5-1	-	CASTSGGGANVLTF	TGCGCCAGCACCTCCGGGGGTGGGGCCAACGTCCTGACTTTC
few	TRBJ2-1	TRBV5-6	-	CASSRLESYNEQFF	TGTGCCAGCAGCCGCCTAGAGTCCTACAATGAGCAGTTCTTC
-	TRBJ1-1	TRBV20-1	-	CSARERGITEAFF	TGCAGTGCTAGAGAGAGGGGTATCACTGAAGCTTTCTTT
-	TRBJ2-2	TRBV4-1	TRBD2	CASSQGLAGTGELFF	TGCGCCAGCAGCCAAGGACTAGCGGGGACCGGGGAGCTGTTTTTT
-	TRBJ1-5	TRBV6-6	-	CASSYSMTVSNQPQHF	TGTGCCAGCAGTTACTCTATGACAGTTAGCAATCAGCCCCAGCATTTT
-	TRBJ2-7	TRBV7-2	TRBD2	CASSLYSGRAFSEEQYF	TGTGCCAGCAGCTTATATAGCGGGAGGGCCTTTTCTGAGGAGCAGTACTTC
-	TRBJ1-2	TRBV10-3	-	CAISARAGGNYGYTF	TGTGCCATCAGTGCCCGGGCCGGAGGGAACTATGGCTACACCTTC
-	TRBJ2-4	TRBV21-1	-	CASSYLQEGNIQYF	TGTGCCAGCAGCTACCTCCAGGAGGGGAACATTCAGTACTTC
-	TRBJ2-7	TRBV7-9	-	CASSYVGDPYEQYF	TGTGCCAGCAGCTACGTCGGGGACCCCTACGAGCAGTACTTC
-	TRBJ2-5	TRBV14	TRBD1	CASSQVDRATQYF	TGTGCCAGCAGCCAAGTGGACAGGGCGACCCAGTACTTC
few	TRBJ2-3	TRBV6-5	TRBD2	CASRPAAGGSTDTQYF	TGTGCCAGCAGACCCGCCGCGGGGGGGAGCACAGATACGCAGTATTTT
few	TRBJ2-1	TRBV27	-	CASRRGAGVSYNEQFF	TGTGCCAGCAGGAGGGGGGCAGGGGTCTCCTACAATGAGCAGTTCTTC
-	TRBJ2-5	TRBV10-3	-	CAINGRSQETQYF	TGTGCCATCAATGGGAGAAGCCAAGAGACCCAGTACTTC
-	TRBJ1-1	TRBV25-1	-	CASSEQGLGTEAFF	TGTGCCAGCAGTGAACAGGGGTTGGGCACTGAAGCTTTCTTT